The clone carrying this TCR beta chain was counted a few times. This entry belongs to a study of T-cell reconstitution after alpha-beta-depleted transplantation in children. This CDR3 spans 15 amino acids. Germline values: CDR1 SGHRS, CDR2 YFSETQ. V lost 3 bases and J lost 0; bases outside the gene matches: 5. The TCRbeta library was prepared with unique molecular identifiers. TCRdb recomputed calls from the PCR reads with MiXCR, one row per CDR3 protein. Among roughly 670,000 distinct CDR3 sequences listed, less than 15% were seen once. This sample comprised PBMCs, obtained before TCRalphabeta/CD19-depleted stem cell transplant. The rearrangement uses TRBV5-1 and TRBJ2-7, with TRBD1 matching over 8 bases. The receptor comes from a girl aged 2-10 years with congenital amegakaryocytic thrombocytopenia, due to receive a stem cell transplant. DNA of the CDR3: TGCGCCAGCAGCTATCCGGGACAGGCCTCCTACGAGCAGTACTTC. It is translated as CASSYPGQASYEQYF.